One sample yielded the 11 T cell receptor beta chains listed below, sequenced in a study of blood T cell repertoires in COVID-19. TCRdb's copy holds only in-frame clones and misses some; the assay was immunoSEQ multiplex PCR. The sample lists over 250,000 clones, 89% seen once, with roughly an eighth in the top ten. The specimen was peripheral blood. The source of these receptors is a woman aged 55-70 years with acute or convalescent COVID-19.

This chain connects TRBV29-1 to TRBJ1-1; D remains ambiguous. The CDR3 extends over 11 amino acids. The germline CDR1 and CDR2 sequences are SQVTM and ANQGSEA. V lost 4 bases to trimming and J lost 1 base, with 4 bases between them. CDR3 amino acids: CSVAPNTEAFF. In nucleotides, the CDR3 is TGCAGCGTTGCTCCGAACACTGAAGCTTTCTTT.

The rearrangement uses TRBV7-8 and TRBJ2-7; 8 bases match TRBD2. The V gene's germline CDR1 is SGHVS and CDR2 FQNEAQ. This CDR3 spans 15 amino acids. The V segment lost 7 bases and the J segment 0 bases; nucleotides outside the gene matches: 8. The CDR3 nucleotides are TGTGCCAGCACCGTGGGGGGACTAGGCTCCTACGAGCAGTACTTC. This gives the protein CASTVGGLGSYEQYF.

This clone came up once. The V and J genes are TRBV30 and TRBJ2-7; TRBD1 matches at 11 bases. Trimming cost V 5 bases and J 7 bases; bases outside gene matches: 10. The CDR3 length is 14 residues. CDR1 and CDR2 (germline): GTSNPN, SVGIG (reference sequence). CDR3 coding DNA: TGTGCCTGGGCCGGACAGGGGGCCGGAAGGGAGCAGTACTTC. Its protein is CAWAGQGAGREQYF. The complete variable domain, with remaining parts taken from reference TRBV30 and TRBJ2-7, reads SQTIHQWPATLVQPVGSPLSLECTVEGTSNPNLYWYRQAAGRGLQLLFYSVGIGQISSEVPQNLSASRPQDRQFILSSKKLLLSDSGFYLCAWAGQGAGREQYFGPGTRLTVT.

V and J are TRBV9 and TRBJ1-1, with 8 bases aligning to TRBD1. The CDR3 is made up of 16 amino acids. Germline CDR1 is SGDLS and CDR2 is YYNGEE. With 0 bases clipped from V and 4 bases from J, the junction kept 8 bases outside the gene matches. The CDR3 DNA sequence: TGTGCCAGCAGCGTAGGGGCAGGGGGCCGGGGCACTGAAGCTTTCTTT. Amino acid sequence: CASSVGAGGRGTEAFF.

Only a few counts were recorded for this clone. This sequence joins TRBV6-2 or TRBV6-3 and TRBJ1-5, with D possibly TRBD1 on 5 matching bases. CDR1 and CDR2 from the germline V gene are MNHEY and SVGEGT. The CDR3 is 15 residues long. The V end was cut by 4 bases, the J end by 1 base, with 11 bases between. The CDR3 loop reads CASSWAGMSNQPQHF. CDR3 DNA sequence: TGTGCCAGCAGTTGGGCAGGGATGAGCAATCAGCCCCAGCATTTT.

The chain combines TRBV5-6 with TRBJ2-5, with a possible D match to TRBD1 (5 bases). CDR1 SGHDT and CDR2 YYEEEE come from the germline V gene. The CDR3 runs to 17 residues. Trimming pared 0 bases from V and 3 bases from J, leaving 18 bases between. Here the CDR3 reads CASSLELTAGWEETQYF. Here the CDR3 DNA reads TGTGCCAGCAGCTTGGAGCTGACAGCTGGATGGGAAGAGACCCAGTACTTC.

The chain has TRBV6-2 or TRBV6-3 and TRBJ1-1; no definite D call. Germline values: CDR1 MNHEY, CDR2 SVGEGT. V lost 5 bases and J lost 1, with 11 bases in between. The CDR3 contains 14 residues. The CDR3 protein is CASSHPRGNTEAFF. CDR3 nucleotide sequence: TGTGCCAGCAGTCACCCCCGGGGGAACACTGAAGCTTTCTTT.

This sequence joins TRBV7-9 and TRBJ1-3; TRBD1 is a possible D gene (5 bases). This CDR3 is 16 amino acids long. Germline V gene lookup returns CDR1 SEHNR and CDR2 FQNEAQ (reference sequence). The V end was cut by 2 bases, the J end by 0 bases, with 11 bases between. The DNA of the CDR3 is TGTGCCAGCAGCTTAAAAGGGGCGTTCTCTGGAAACACCATATATTTT. Protein sequence: CASSLKGAFSGNTIYF.

Only one count was recorded for this clone. J is TRBJ1-5 and V is TRBV15; D is possibly TRBD1 (6 bases). CDR1 and CDR2 (germline): LNHNV, YYDKDF (reference sequence). V was trimmed by 0 bases and J by 7 bases, leaving 10 bases between them. CDR3 length: 14 amino acids. The CDR3: CATSREGAGQPQHF. DNA of the CDR3: TGTGCCACCAGCAGAGAGGGGGCTGGGCAGCCCCAGCATTTT.

This sequence joins TRBV24-1 and TRBJ2-1; no firm D call. This CDR3 has 15 amino acids. Trimming removed 1 base at V and 9 bases at J, with 15 bases between. Germline values: CDR1 KGHDR, CDR2 SFDVKD. The CDR3 DNA reads as TGTGCCACCAGTGATTTTTGGCGGAGCAGAAGTGAGCAGTTCTTC. It specifies CATSDFWRSRSEQFF.

This chain links TRBV19 with TRBJ2-7; D is unclear. This CDR3 comprises 12 residues. Germline CDR1 and CDR2: LNHDA and SQIVND (reference sequence). Trimming stripped 4 bases from V and 3 bases from J, with 7 bases between. CDR3 in amino acids: CASSTGGYEQYF. CDR3 in DNA: TGTGCCAGTAGTACCGGCGGCTACGAGCAGTACTTC.